This T cell receptor beta chain stems from a study of T cells in Graves' hyperthyroidism and ophthalmopathy. This clonotype has ten or more counts. The CDR3 covers 15 residues. V dropped 5 bases and J dropped 2; count of bases not matched to a gene: 7. CDR1 is SGHAT and CDR2 is FQNNGV in the germline V gene. Amplified TCR beta CDR3 regions derived from RNA transcripts. With the HTBI primer set, the TCR CDR3 went through a first round of RT-PCR. TCRdb independently ran MiXCR on the multiplex PCR reads; one entry per CDR3 protein. Found here are fewer than 300,000 distinct CDR3 sequences, roughly 15% of them singletons; the top ten hold over 25%. With a duration under 2 months, the hyperthyroidism was newly diagnosed in patients aged 18 to 65. Blood was drawn at first hyperthyroidism diagnosis, before any ophthalmopathy symptoms.

The sequenced sample was blood. The receptor was isolated from a woman between 50 and 59 years old with Graves' hyperthyroidism that later progressed to Graves' ophthalmopathy. The chain joins TRBV11-2 to TRBJ2-3, with TRBD2 identical over 7 bases. The CDR3 nucleotides are TGTGCCAGCAGCCGGTCGGGAGGAGACACAGATACGCAGTATTTT. This translates into CASSRSGGDTDTQYF.